These 5 T cell receptor beta chains were all obtained from the same sample, sequenced in a study of OX40 agonist ivuxolimab in advanced cancers. Assay used: immunoSEQ multiplex PCR; TCRdb lists only in-frame clones, some missing. The repertoire holds about 27,000 clones, with roughly four fifths as singletons. The sample here was CD4+ or CD8+ T cells sorted from blood, taken in a trial of the OX40 agonist ivuxolimab. All receptors come from an adult with an advanced solid tumor such as melanoma, head and neck, liver or kidney cancer.

This chain uses TRBV27 with TRBJ2-1; 9 nucleotides align to TRBD2. The V gene end was trimmed by 6 bases and the J gene end by 2 bases; junction bases not matched to a gene: 2. CDR1 and CDR2 from the germline V gene are MNHEY and SMNVEV (reference sequence). The CDR3 length is 14 residues. As DNA, the CDR3 is TGTGCCAGCAGGCGGGGGGGCCCCTACAATGAGCAGTTCTTC. It is translated as CASRRGGPYNEQFF.

This CDR3 is CASSESLNTEAFF. In DNA, the CDR3 is TGTGCCAGCAGTGAATCTTTGAACACTGAAGCTTTCTTT. V gene TRBV27 combines with J gene TRBJ1-1; the D is unclear. The germline V gene encodes CDR1 MNHEY and CDR2 SMNVEV (reference sequence). This CDR3 has 13 amino acids. V lost 5 bases and J 0 bases, leaving 7 bases between the germline ends.

A few counts support this clone. This chain connects TRBV19 to TRBJ1-1; 7 bases agree with TRBD1. Germline values: CDR1 LNHDA, CDR2 SQIVND (reference sequence). The CDR3 is 14 residues long. J lost 0 bases, V lost 7 bases, and 5 bases had no gene match. The CDR3, as DNA: TGTGCCAGTACCCTCCAGGGGGTGAACACTGAAGCTTTCTTT. Translation gives CASTLQGVNTEAFF.

The chain recombines TRBV27 with TRBJ2-2; TRBD1 might be the D (7 bases). CDR1 is MNHEY, CDR2 SMNVEV, per germline (reference sequence). The CDR3 runs 17 residues. The germline V and J ends were trimmed by 5 bases and 6 bases, with 22 bases remaining between them. CDR3 coding DNA: TGTGCCAGCAGTCCCCTAAGTCAGGGGGGATATCCCGGGGAGCTGTTTTTT. This encodes CASSPLSQGGYPGELFF.

This chain connects TRBV5-1 to TRBJ2-2; D is possibly TRBD2 (6 bases). Germline CDR1 reads SGHRS; CDR2 reads YFSETQ. This CDR3 has 15 amino acids. Trimming stripped 3 bases from V and 8 bases from J, with 17 bases between. The CDR3 DNA reads TGCGCCAGCAGCTCGGACTACCGGAAAGCTGGGGAGCTGTTTTTT. Its translation: CASSSDYRKAGELFF. Complete variable domain (other parts from reference TRBV5-1 and TRBJ2-2): KAGVTQTPRYLIKTRGQQVTLSCSPISGHRSVSWYQQTPGQGLQFLFEYFSETQRNKGNFPGRFSGRQFSNSRSEMNVSTLELGDSALYLCASSSDYRKAGELFFGEGSRLTVL.